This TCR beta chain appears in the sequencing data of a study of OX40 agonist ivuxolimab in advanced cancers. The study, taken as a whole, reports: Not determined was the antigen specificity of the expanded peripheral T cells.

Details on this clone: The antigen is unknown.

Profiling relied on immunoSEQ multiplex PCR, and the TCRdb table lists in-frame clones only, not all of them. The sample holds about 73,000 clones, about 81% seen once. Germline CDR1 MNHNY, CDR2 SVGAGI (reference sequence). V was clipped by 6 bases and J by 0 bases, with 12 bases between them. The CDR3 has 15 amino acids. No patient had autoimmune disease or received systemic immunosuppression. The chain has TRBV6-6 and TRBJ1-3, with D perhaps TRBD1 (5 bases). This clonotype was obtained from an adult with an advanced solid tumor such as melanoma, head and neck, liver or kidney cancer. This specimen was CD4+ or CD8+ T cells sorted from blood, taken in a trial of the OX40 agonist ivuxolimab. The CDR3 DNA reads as TGTGCCAGCAGACTTCAGGGAACCTCTGGAAACACCATATATTTT. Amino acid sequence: CASRLQGTSGNTIYF.